These 6 T cell receptor beta chains were all obtained from the same sample, sequenced in a study of post-analysis software for immune sequencing data (dated by TCRdb to about 2015). Library prep was done by PCR. The run used an Illumina HiSeq 2500. Unique molecular identifiers were incorporated into TCR beta cDNA libraries to reduce PCR and sequencing biases. Through fastp at Q25 and MiXCR, TCRdb rebuilt clones from the public reads, retaining in-frame beta chains. CDR3 protein sequences are deduplicated, and each keeps its most common genes and DNA. The sample yields around 160,000 distinct CDR3 sequences; 35% to 40% were counted once. The ten largest clones take up approximately 30% of the sample. This sample's time point label indicates: second blood draw from one MS patient after hematopoietic stem cell transplantation. Material: blood, obtained after autologous hematopoietic stem cell transplantation. Source of these receptors: a girl between 10 and 17 years old with multiple sclerosis. Donor details come from another sample of the same person, matched by shared clones.

With respect to this clonotype: Possible read error: a much larger clone is one base away. This chain joins TRBV29-1 and TRBJ2-4; no clear D gene. Germline V lookup: CDR1 SQVTM, CDR2 ANQGSEA. The CDR3 has 14 amino acids. With 2 bases removed from V and 13 bases from J, the gap between germline ends came to 21 bases. The CDR3 DNA reads TGCAGCGTTGAACGTCCGGCGACCTACAATGAGCAGTACTTC. Its translation: CSVERPATYNEQYF. The complete variable domain, with remaining parts taken from reference TRBV29-1 and TRBJ2-4, reads SAVISQKPSRDICQRGTSLTIQCQVDSQVTMMFWYRQQPGQSLTLIATANQGSEATYESGFVIDKFPISRPNLTFSTLTVSNMSPEDSSIYLCSVERPATYNEQYFGAGTRLSVL.

The V call is TRBV6-1, the J call TRBJ2-5; D not resolved. V lost 5 bases and J 4 bases, leaving 23 bases between the germline ends. This CDR3 has 17 residues. Germline V gives CDR1 MNHNS, CDR2 SASEGT. CDR3 bases: TGTGCCAGCAGTAGCCCCGGTGCCCCGAACTCCGGAGAGACCCAGTACTTC. Residues: CASSSPGAPNSGETQYF.

For this clonotype: Mismatch with germline at one junction end may stem from a read error. The chain carries TRBV7-3 and TRBJ2-3, with D possibly TRBD2 on 6 matching bases. The CDR3 consists of 14 residues. Germline loops: CDR1 SGHTA, CDR2 FQGTGA. DNA for the CDR3: TGTGCCAGCAGCTTCGGGACTGGCACAGGTACGCAGTATTTT. Translating gives CASSFGTGTGTQYF.

Comments on this clonotype: A much larger clone lies one base from this, so it may be a read error. The rearrangement links TRBV4-3 to TRBJ2-4; a weak D match, TRBD2 (5 bases). The J call is uncertain, as TRBJ2-7 better fits the DNA end. The germline V gene encodes CDR1 LGHNA and CDR2 YSLEER. The CDR3 has 14 residues. CDR3 nucleotide sequence: TGCGCCAGCAGCCAAGCCAGCGGAGGATGCGAGCAGTACTTC. Translation gives CASSQASGGCEQYF.

In its sample, this clonotype was seen a few times. The chain joins TRBV7-2 to TRBJ2-1; possibly TRBD2 for D (6 bases). Germline loops: CDR1 SGHTA, CDR2 FQGNSA. The CDR3 covers 16 residues. Deletions cut 1 base from V and 4 bases from J, with 14 bases between. The CDR3 DNA reads TGTGCCAGCAGCTTAGAGGCGGGACCACCGTACAATGAGCAGTTCTTC. It yields the protein CASSLEAGPPYNEQFF.

V and J are TRBV29-1 and TRBJ2-1; 11 positions match TRBD2. V gave up 6 bases and J gave up 4 bases; unmatched junction bases: 5. Looked up from germline, CDR1 is SQVTM and CDR2 is ANQGSEA. This CDR3 is 14 amino acids long. The CDR3 DNA reads TGCAGCGTCACCGGGACTAGCGGATACAATGAGCAGTTCTTC. This encodes CSVTGTSGYNEQFF.